This TCR beta chain originates from a study of T cell repertoires in cytomegalovirus infection. About the study: Selected CMV epitopes included recently identified HLA-C-restricted ones as well as well-studied HLA-B-restricted ones. Matching HLA type and CMV infection were both indicated by public TCR beta signatures. The study's findings and limits: HLA-C-restricted CMV clonotypes gave the most frequent clonotype in two of eight donors.

TCRdb itself ran the reads through MiXCR, one entry per CDR3 protein. Counted here are 380,000 or so distinct CDR3 sequences, around a third occurring once; the ten biggest clones make up about 13%. This clonotype was counted ten times or more. The antigen is undetermined. The sequences come from cultured PBMCs, collected from culture after CMV antigen stimulation. The origin of this receptor is a human donor in good health (CMV status not recorded). Some clones in this sample may be carry-over from other donors' samples.

In DNA form, the CDR3 reads TGTGCCAGCAGCGCGTCCGGGACTAGCGGCTACAATGAGCAGTTCTTC. This gives the protein CASSASGTSGYNEQFF. The chain carries TRBV7-2 and TRBJ2-1, with 11 bases identical to TRBD2. Germline CDR1 is SGHTA and CDR2 is FQGNSA. The V segment lost 5 bases and the J segment 3 bases; nucleotides outside the gene matches: 6. The CDR3 runs 16 residues.